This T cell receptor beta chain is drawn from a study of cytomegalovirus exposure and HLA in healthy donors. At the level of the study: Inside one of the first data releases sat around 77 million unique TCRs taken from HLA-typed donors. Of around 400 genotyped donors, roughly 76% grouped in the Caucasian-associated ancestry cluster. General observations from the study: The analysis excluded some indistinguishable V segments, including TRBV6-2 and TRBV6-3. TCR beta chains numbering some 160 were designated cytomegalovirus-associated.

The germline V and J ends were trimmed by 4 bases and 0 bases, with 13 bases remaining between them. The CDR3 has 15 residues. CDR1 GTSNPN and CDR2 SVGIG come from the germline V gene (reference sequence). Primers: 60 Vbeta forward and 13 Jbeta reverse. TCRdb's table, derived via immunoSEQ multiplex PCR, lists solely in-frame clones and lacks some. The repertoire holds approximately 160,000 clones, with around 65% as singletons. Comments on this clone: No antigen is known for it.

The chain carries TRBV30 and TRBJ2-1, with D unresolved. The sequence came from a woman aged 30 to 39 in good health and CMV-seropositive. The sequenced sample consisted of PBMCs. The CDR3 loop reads CAWTSLANSYNEQFF. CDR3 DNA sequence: TGTGCCTGGACCTCCCTGGCCAACTCCTACAATGAGCAGTTCTTC.